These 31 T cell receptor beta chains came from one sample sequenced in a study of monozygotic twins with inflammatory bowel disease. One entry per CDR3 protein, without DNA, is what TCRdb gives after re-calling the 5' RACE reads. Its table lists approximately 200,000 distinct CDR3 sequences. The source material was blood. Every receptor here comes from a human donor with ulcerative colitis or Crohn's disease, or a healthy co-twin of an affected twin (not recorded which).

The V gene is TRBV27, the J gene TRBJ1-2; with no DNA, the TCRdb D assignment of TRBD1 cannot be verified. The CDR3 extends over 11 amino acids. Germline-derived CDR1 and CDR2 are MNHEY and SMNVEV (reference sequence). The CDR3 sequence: CASRTPYGYTF.

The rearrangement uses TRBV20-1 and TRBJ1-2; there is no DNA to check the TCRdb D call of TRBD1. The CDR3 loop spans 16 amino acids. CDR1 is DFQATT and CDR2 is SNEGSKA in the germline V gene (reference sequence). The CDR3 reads CSAIYAGQGSFYGYTF.

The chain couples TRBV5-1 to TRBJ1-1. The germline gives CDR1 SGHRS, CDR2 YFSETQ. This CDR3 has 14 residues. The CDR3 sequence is CASSLEVVTTEAFF.

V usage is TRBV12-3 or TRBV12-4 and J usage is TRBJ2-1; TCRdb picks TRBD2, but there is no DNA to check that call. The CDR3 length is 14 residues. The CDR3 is CASSRELVYNEQFF.

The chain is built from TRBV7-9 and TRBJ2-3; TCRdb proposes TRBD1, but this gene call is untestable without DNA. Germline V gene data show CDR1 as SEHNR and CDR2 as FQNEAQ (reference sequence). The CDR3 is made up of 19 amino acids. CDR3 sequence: CASSPGTGGYTGGINTQYF.

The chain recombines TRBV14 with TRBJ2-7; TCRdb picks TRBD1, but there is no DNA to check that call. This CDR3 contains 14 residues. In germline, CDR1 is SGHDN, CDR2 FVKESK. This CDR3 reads CASSPPGHSYEQYF. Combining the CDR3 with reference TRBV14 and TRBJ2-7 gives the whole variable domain EAGVTQFPSHSVIEKGQTVTLRCDPISGHDNLYWYRRVMGKEIKFLLHFVKESKQDESGMPNNRFLAERTGGTYSTLKVQPAELEDSGVYFCASSPPGHSYEQYFGPGTRLTVT.

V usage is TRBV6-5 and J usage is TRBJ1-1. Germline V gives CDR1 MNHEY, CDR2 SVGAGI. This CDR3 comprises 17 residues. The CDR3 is CASSYSMLSAGGTEAFF.

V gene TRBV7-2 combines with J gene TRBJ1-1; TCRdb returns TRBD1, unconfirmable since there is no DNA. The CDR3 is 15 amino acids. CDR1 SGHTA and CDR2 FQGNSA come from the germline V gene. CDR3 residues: CASSLPSRMNTEAFF.

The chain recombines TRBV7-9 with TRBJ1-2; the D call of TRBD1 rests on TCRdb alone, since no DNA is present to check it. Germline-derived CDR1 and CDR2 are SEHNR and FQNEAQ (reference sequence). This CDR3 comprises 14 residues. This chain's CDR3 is CASSQGQGADGYTF.

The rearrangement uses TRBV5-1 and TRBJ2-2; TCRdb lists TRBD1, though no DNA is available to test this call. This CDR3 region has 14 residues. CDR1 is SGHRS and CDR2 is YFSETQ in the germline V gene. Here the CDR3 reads CASSLSLGAGELFF.

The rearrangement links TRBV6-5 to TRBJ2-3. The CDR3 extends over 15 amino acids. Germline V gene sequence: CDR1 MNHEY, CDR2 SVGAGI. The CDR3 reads CASSYSMAATDTQYF.

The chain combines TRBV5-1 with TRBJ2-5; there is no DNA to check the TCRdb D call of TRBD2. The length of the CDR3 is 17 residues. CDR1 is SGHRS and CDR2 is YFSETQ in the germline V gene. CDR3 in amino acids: CASSDGTSGGIQETQYF.

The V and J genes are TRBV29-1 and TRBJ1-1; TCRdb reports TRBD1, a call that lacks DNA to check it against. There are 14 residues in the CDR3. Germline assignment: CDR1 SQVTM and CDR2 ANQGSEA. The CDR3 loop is CSAPKGSDTTEAFF.

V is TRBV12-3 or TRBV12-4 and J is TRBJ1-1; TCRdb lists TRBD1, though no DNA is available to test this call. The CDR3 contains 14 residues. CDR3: CASSLRPNTGEAFF.

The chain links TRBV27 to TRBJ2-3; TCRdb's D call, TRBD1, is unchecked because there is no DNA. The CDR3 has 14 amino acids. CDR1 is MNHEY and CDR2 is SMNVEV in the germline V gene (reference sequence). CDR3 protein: CASQSGQGTDMQYF.

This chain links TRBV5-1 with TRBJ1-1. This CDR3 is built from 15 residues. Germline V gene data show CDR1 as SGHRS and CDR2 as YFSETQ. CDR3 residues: CASSFWGGEITEAFF.

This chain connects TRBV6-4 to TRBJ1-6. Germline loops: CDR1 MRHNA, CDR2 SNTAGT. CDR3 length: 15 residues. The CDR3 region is CASSGAPPGHSPLHF.

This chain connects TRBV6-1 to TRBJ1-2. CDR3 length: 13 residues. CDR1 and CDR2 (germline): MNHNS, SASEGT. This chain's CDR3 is CASRISRAYGYTF.

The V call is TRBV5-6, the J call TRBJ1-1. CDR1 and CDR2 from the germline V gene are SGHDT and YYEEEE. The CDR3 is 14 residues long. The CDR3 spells CASSAGPSTAEAFF.

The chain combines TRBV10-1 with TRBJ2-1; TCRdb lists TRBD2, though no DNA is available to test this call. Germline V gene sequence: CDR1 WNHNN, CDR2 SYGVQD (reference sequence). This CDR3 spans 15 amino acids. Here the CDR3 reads CASSESGGGANEQFF.

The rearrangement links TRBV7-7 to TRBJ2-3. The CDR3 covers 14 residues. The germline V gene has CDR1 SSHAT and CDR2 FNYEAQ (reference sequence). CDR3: CASSLSQSTDTQYF.

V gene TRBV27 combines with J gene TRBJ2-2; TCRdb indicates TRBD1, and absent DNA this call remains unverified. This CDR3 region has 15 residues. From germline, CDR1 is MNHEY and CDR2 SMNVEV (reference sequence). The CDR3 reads CASRPPGIRTGELFF.

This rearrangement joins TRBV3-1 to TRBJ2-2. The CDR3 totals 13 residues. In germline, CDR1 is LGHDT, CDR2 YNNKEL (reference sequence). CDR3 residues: CASRPENTGELFF.

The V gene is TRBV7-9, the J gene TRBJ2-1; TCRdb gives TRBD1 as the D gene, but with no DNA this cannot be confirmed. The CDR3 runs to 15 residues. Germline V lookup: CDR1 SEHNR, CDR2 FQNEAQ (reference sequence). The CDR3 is CASSPRDRASGEQFF.

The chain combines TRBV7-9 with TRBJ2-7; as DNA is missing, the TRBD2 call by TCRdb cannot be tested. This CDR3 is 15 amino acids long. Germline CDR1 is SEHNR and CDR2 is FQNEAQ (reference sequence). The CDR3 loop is CASSFPGTEFYEQYF.

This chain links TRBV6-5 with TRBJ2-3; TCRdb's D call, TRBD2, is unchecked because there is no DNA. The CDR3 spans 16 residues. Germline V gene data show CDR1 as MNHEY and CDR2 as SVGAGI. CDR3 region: CASSYDERGDTDTQYF.

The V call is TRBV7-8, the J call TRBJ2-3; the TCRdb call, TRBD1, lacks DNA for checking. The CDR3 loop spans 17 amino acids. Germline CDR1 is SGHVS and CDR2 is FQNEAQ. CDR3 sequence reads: CASSLILGGASTDTQYF.

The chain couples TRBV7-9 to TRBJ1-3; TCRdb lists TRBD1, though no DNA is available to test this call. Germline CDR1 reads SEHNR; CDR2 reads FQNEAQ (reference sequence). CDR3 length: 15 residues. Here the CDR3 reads CASSPRGTSGNTIYF. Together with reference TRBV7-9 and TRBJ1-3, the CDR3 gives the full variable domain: DTGVSQNPRHKITKRGQNVTFRCDPISEHNRLYWYRQTLGQGPEFLTYFQNEAQLEKSRLLSDRFSAERPKGSFSTLEIQRTEQGDSAMYLCASSPRGTSGNTIYFGEGSWLTVV.

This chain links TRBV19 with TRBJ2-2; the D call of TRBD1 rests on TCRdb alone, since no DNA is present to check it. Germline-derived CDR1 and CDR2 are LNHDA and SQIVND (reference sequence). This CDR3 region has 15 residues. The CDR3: CASSRTGQNTGELFF.

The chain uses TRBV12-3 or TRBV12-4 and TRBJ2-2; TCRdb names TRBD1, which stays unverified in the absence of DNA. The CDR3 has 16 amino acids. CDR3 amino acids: CASSPTGGLGTGELFF.

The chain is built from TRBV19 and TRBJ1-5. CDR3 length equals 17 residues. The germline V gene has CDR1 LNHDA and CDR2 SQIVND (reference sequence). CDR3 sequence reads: CASSMSGRRRGNQPQHF.